This TCR beta chain was recorded in a study of OX40 agonist ivuxolimab in advanced cancers. Some clones are missing from TCRdb's copy, which holds only in-frame ones; the method was immunoSEQ multiplex PCR. The sample includes 60,000 to 85,000 clones, about 89% of them seen just once. Per the germline V gene, CDR1 is SGHKS and CDR2 is YYEKEE (reference sequence). V lost 6 bases and J lost 5, with 8 bases in between. The CDR3 sequence is 11 residues long. The source was CD4+ or CD8+ T cells sorted from blood, collected in a trial of the OX40 agonist ivuxolimab. The chain couples TRBV5-5 to TRBJ1-2; no clear D. This TCR was recovered from an adult with an advanced solid tumor such as melanoma, head and neck, liver or kidney cancer. The CDR3 DNA reads TGTGCCAGCATGAGGGATTATGGCTACACCTTC. Translation: CASMRDYGYTF.